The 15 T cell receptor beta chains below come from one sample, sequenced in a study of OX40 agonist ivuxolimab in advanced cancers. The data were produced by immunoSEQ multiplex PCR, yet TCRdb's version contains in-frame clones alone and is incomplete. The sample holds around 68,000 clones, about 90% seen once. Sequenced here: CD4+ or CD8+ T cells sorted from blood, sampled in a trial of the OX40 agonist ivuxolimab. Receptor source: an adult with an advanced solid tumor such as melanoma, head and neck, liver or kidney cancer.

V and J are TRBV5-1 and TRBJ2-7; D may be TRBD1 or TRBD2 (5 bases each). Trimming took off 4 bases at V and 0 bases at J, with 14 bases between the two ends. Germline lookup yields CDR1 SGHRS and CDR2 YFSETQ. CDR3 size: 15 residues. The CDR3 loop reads CASSTLQGVSYEQYF. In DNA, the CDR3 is TGCGCCAGCAGCACCCTGCAGGGAGTCTCCTACGAGCAGTACTTC.

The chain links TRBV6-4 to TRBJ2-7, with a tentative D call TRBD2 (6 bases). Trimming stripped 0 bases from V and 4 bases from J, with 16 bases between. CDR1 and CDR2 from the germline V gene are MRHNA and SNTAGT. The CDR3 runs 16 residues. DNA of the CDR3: TGTGCCAGCAGTGACTCGAGGGCTAGCGTCGGTTACGAGCAGTACTTC. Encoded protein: CASSDSRASVGYEQYF.

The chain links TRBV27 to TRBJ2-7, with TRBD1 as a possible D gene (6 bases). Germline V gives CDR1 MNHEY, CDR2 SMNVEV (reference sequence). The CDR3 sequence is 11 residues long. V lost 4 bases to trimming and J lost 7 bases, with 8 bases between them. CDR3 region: CASSSGVEQYF. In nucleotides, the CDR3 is TGTGCCAGCAGTTCAGGGGTTGAGCAGTACTTC.

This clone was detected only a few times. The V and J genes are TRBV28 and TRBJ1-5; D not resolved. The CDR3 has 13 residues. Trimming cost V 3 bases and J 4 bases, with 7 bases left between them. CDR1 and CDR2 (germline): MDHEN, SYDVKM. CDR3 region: CASSFRRNQPQHF. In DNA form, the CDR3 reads TGTGCCAGCAGTTTTAGGAGGAATCAGCCCCAGCATTTT.

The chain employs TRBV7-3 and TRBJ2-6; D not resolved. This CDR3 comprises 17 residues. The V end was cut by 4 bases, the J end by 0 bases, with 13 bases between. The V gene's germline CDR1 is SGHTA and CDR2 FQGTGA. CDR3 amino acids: CASSSRRWGSGANVLTF. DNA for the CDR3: TGTGCCAGCAGCTCACGTAGGTGGGGCTCTGGGGCCAACGTCCTGACTTTC.

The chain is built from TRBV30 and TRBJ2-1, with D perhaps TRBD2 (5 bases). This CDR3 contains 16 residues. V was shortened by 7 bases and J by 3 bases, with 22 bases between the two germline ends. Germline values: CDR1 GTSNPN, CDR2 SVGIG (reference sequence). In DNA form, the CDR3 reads TGTGCCTCACGACACCCGCGGGCTTATCGCTACAATGAGCAGTTCTTC. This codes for CASRHPRAYRYNEQFF.

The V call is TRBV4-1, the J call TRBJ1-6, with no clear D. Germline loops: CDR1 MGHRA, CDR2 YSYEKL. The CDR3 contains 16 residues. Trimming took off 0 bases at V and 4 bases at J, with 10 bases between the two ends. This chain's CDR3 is CASSQEPIFYNSPLHF. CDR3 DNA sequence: TGCGCCAGCAGCCAAGAGCCGATATTTTATAATTCACCCCTCCACTTT.

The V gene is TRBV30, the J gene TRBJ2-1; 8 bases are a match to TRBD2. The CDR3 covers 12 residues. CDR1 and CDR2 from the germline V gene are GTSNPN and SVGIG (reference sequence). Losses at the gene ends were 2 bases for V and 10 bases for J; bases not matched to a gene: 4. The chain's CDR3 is CAWSPSGPEQFF. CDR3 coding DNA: TGTGCCTGGAGTCCTAGCGGGCCCGAGCAGTTCTTC.

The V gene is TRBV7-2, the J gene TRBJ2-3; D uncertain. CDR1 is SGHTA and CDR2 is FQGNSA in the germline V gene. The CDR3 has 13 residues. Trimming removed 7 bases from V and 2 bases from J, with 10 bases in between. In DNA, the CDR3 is TGTGCCAGCACGCTCAAGACCACAGATACGCAGTATTTT. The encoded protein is CASTLKTTDTQYF.

Here the CDR3 reads CSVAGGVFEQYF. The CDR3 coding sequence is TGCAGCGTTGCAGGGGGAGTGTTCGAGCAGTACTTC. The V call is TRBV29-1, the J call TRBJ2-7; 7 nucleotides line up with TRBD1. The V segment lost 4 bases and the J segment 6 bases; nucleotides outside the gene matches: 6. The CDR3 consists of 12 residues. Germline CDR1 and CDR2: SQVTM and ANQGSEA.

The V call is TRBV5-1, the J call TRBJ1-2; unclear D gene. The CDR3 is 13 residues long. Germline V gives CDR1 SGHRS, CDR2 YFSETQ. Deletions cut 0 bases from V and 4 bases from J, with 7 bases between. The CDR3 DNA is TGCGCCAGCAGCTTGGGCCAGTTCTATGGCTACACCTTC. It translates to CASSLGQFYGYTF.

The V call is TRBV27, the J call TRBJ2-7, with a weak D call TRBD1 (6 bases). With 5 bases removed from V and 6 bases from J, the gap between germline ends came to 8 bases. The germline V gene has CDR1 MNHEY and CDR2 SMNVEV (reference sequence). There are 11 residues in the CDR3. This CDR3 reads CASSLRGEQYF. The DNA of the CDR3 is TGTGCCAGCAGTCTCAGGGGCGAGCAGTACTTC.

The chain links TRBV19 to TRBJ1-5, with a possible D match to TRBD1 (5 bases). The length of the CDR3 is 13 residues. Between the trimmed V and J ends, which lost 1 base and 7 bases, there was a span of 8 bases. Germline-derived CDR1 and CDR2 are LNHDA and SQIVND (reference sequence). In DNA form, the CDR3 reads TGTGCCAGTAGTATAGCCCAGGGCCAGCCCCAGCATTTT. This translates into CASSIAQGQPQHF.

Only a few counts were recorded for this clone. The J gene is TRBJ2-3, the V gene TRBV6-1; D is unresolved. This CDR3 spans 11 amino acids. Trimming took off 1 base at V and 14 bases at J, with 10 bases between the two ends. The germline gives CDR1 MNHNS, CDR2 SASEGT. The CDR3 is CASSEVTPRYF. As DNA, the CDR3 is TGTGCCAGCAGTGAAGTGACGCCTCGGTATTTT.

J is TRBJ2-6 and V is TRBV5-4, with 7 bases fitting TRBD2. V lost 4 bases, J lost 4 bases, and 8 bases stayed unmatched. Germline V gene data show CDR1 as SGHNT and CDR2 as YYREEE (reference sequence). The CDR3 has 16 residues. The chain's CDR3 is CASSNSGTTGANVLTF. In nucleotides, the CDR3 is TGTGCCAGCAGCAATAGTGGGACTACGGGGGCCAACGTCCTGACTTTC.